Detailed here is one TCR beta chain. This sample was included in a study of shared clonotypes between healthy human individuals. In the study's own analysis: ImmunoSEQ junction-only sequences lacked quality scores, so their filtering differed. TCRdb's copy holds only in-frame clones and misses some; the assay was immunoSEQ multiplex PCR. V, J and clone size derive from that table, while D and trimming were established from the DNA sequence. The sample records over a million clones, 75% to 85% being singletons. Germline lookup yields CDR1 LNHDA and CDR2 SQIVND (reference sequence). Trimming pared 4 bases from V and 4 bases from J, leaving 16 bases between. There are 15 residues in the CDR3.

This TCR came from a man aged 18 to 29 in good health. Some clones in this sample may be carry-over from other donors' samples. The specimen sequenced was memory CD4+ T cells from PBMCs. This sample's subset: CD45RA-negative fraction. The rearrangement joins TRBV19 to TRBJ1-2; no clear D gene. CDR3 in amino acids: CASSRPLRPSYGYTF. The CDR3 bases are TGTGCCAGTAGTAGACCGCTCAGACCCTCCTATGGCTACACCTTC.